Included here is one T cell receptor (beta chain) sequence, with context. The antigen is not known. This nonspecific control used anti-CD3/anti-CD28 bead stimulation of CD4+ T cells. Sorting selected CD4+ T cells upregulating both CD40 ligand and CD69. The immunoSEQ assay was version 4, run in survey mode. The data were produced by immunoSEQ multiplex PCR, yet TCRdb's version contains in-frame clones alone and is incomplete. The sample lists roughly 43,000 clones; 80% to 90% were seen once. The data belong to a study of persistence of HIV-infected CD4 T cells. Study-level points and caveats: Bulk TCR data could not be restricted to HIV-1-infected CMV-responding cells.

This receptor was taken from an adult man with HIV who was CMV-seropositive. The input for sequencing was CD4+ T cells sorted from PBMCs after approximately 19-hour stimulation, taken from a patient who received antiretroviral therapy.

The chain's CDR3 is CASSPWTGDEQFF. The CDR3 DNA follows: TGTGCCAGCAGCCCCTGGACAGGAGATGAGCAGTTCTTC. The rearrangement links TRBV5-4 to TRBJ2-1, with TRBD1 matching 7 bases. This CDR3 region has 13 residues. Losses at the gene ends were 4 bases for V and 8 bases for J; bases not matched to a gene: 6. Per germline, CDR1 SGHNT and CDR2 YYREEE (reference sequence).